The 11 T cell receptor beta chains listed next were all sequenced from one sample in a study of CXCR3-negative and CXCR3-positive naive CD8 T cells. Carrying UMI labels, the TRB cDNA libraries were prepared through 5' RACE. TCRdb re-called the 5' RACE reads; every CDR3 protein appears as one record, without DNA. Its listing shows about 62,000 distinct CDR3 sequences. The sample comprised naive CXCR3- CD8+ T cells from blood. Subset meaning: CD45RO-CCR7+CD27+CD95- naive CD8+ T cells lacking CXCR3 (TNR3-). The receptor source for this set is a human donor in good health. Some clones in this sample may be carry-over from other donors' samples.

This rearrangement joins TRBV25-1 to TRBJ2-2. There are 13 residues in the CDR3. CDR1 and CDR2 (germline): MGHDK, SYGVNS. The CDR3 protein is CASSLTDTGELFF.

This rearrangement joins TRBV29-1 to TRBJ1-2; lacking DNA, the TRBD1 call made by TCRdb goes unchecked. Germline CDR1 is SQVTM and CDR2 is ANQGSEA. This CDR3 spans 13 amino acids. This CDR3 reads CSVDGQGSYGYTF.

The chain carries TRBV29-1 and TRBJ1-5. Germline loops: CDR1 SQVTM, CDR2 ANQGSEA. CDR3 length: 14 amino acids. The CDR3 sequence: CSVEGEGINQPQHF. The variable domain in full, with the rest retrieved from reference TRBV29-1 and TRBJ1-5, is SAVISQKPSRDICQRGTSLTIQCQVDSQVTMMFWYRQQPGQSLTLIATANQGSEATYESGFVIDKFPISRPNLTFSTLTVSNMSPEDSSIYLCSVEGEGINQPQHFGDGTRLSIL.

CDR3 residues: CASSFGTSATNEQFF. The V and J genes are TRBV5-1 and TRBJ2-1; TCRdb's D call, TRBD2, is unchecked because there is no DNA. CDR3 size: 15 residues. Germline V gives CDR1 SGHRS, CDR2 YFSETQ.

J is TRBJ2-7 and V is TRBV7-8; TCRdb indicates TRBD1, and absent DNA this call remains unverified. Per the germline V gene, CDR1 is SGHVS and CDR2 is FQNEAQ. The CDR3 has 14 residues. CDR3 sequence reads: CASTWGQGSYEQYF.

The chain couples TRBV28 to TRBJ2-5; without DNA, the TCRdb call of TRBD2 cannot be checked. Germline values: CDR1 MDHEN, CDR2 SYDVKM. This CDR3 comprises 15 residues. CDR3 protein: CASLSRREGEETQYF.

The genes are TRBV20-1 and TRBJ1-1. The CDR3 covers 13 residues. Germline CDR1 reads DFQATT; CDR2 reads SNEGSKA (reference sequence). The CDR3 spells CSAPQRDWTEAFF.

The CDR3 sequence: CASSYPLDSVETQYF. This chain links TRBV6-2 or TRBV6-3 with TRBJ2-5; TCRdb outputs TRBD1, but without DNA this stays unchecked. The V gene's germline CDR1 is MNHEY and CDR2 SVGEGT. There are 15 residues in the CDR3.

J is TRBJ1-6 and V is TRBV7-2. The germline V gene encodes CDR1 SGHTA and CDR2 FQGNSA. The CDR3 is 13 residues long. The CDR3: CASSLDLGSPLHF.

The rearrangement links TRBV29-1 to TRBJ1-1; as DNA is missing, the TRBD1 call by TCRdb cannot be tested. CDR3 length: 15 amino acids. CDR1 and CDR2 from the germline V gene are SQVTM and ANQGSEA. This chain's CDR3 is CSVEVRQGANTEAFF.

The V call is TRBV12-3 or TRBV12-4, the J call TRBJ2-7; absent DNA, TCRdb's TRBD2 call cannot be checked. This CDR3 is 14 amino acids long. The CDR3 loop is CASSLELADYEQYF.